A selection of T cell receptor beta chains follows, all from one sample in a study of blood T cells in healthy people across ages. In TCRdb, the 5' RACE reads were re-called with MiXCR into one record per CDR3 protein. The sample records 1.4 million or so distinct CDR3 sequences, 42% being singletons. The source material was blood. All receptors derive from a woman younger than 30 in good health. Each CDR3 is given with its conserved first and last residue. The order of the fields is CDR3 length, V gene, J gene, CDR3 protein.

cdr3_length: 14; v_call: TRBV12-3/TRBV12-4; j_call: TRBJ1-4; cdr3_aa: CASREAGGDEKLFF
cdr3_length: 16; v_call: TRBV7-9; j_call: TRBJ2-6; cdr3_aa: CASSPGPTPGANVLTF
cdr3_length: 17; v_call: TRBV9; j_call: TRBJ2-1; cdr3_aa: CASSASLAGGRLNEQFF
cdr3_length: 15; v_call: TRBV5-4; j_call: TRBJ1-6; cdr3_aa: CASSLDTGGDSPLHF
cdr3_length: 14; v_call: TRBV29-1; j_call: TRBJ1-6; cdr3_aa: CSVGTGSGDSPPHF
cdr3_length: 17; v_call: TRBV11-2; j_call: -; cdr3_aa: CASRRTSGPSSYNEQYF
cdr3_length: 11; v_call: TRBV3-1; j_call: TRBJ1-1; cdr3_aa: CAVSGSTEAFF
cdr3_length: 14; v_call: TRBV25-1; j_call: TRBJ1-5; cdr3_aa: CASSEKGRSLAQHF
cdr3_length: 17; v_call: TRBV25-1; j_call: TRBJ2-5; cdr3_aa: CASSLKITDPIQETQYF
cdr3_length: 13; v_call: TRBV7-9; j_call: TRBJ1-1; cdr3_aa: CASSFEEYTEAFF
cdr3_length: 15; v_call: TRBV4-1; j_call: TRBJ1-1; cdr3_aa: CACSPRTGVNTEAFF
cdr3_length: 16; v_call: TRBV5-1; j_call: TRBJ2-5; cdr3_aa: CASSLGLRQSQETQYF
cdr3_length: 15; v_call: TRBV5-1; j_call: TRBJ2-1; cdr3_aa: CASSLFDQGDNEQFF
cdr3_length: 14; v_call: TRBV11-2; j_call: -; cdr3_aa: CASSPLGTSNEQYF
cdr3_length: 16; v_call: TRBV4-1; j_call: TRBJ2-2; cdr3_aa: CASSRTSGGSTGELFF
cdr3_length: 15; v_call: TRBV7-9; j_call: TRBJ2-3; cdr3_aa: CASSFFGQGADTQYF
cdr3_length: 15; v_call: TRBV12-3/TRBV12-4; j_call: TRBJ2-1; cdr3_aa: CASSSQRSSYNEQFF
cdr3_length: 14; v_call: TRBV6-2/TRBV6-3; j_call: TRBJ2-7; cdr3_aa: CASSSLTNSYEQYF
cdr3_length: 16; v_call: TRBV7-2; j_call: TRBJ2-3; cdr3_aa: CASSFSRTGGTDTQYF
cdr3_length: 14; v_call: TRBV4-1; j_call: TRBJ1-5; cdr3_aa: CASSQWTSNQPRHF
cdr3_length: 13; v_call: TRBV28; j_call: TRBJ2-3; cdr3_aa: CASSLTHGDTQYF
cdr3_length: 16; v_call: TRBV6-5; j_call: TRBJ1-6; cdr3_aa: CASRTPWSSYNSPLHF
cdr3_length: 13; v_call: TRBV10-3; j_call: TRBJ2-7; cdr3_aa: CAISKGRAYEQYF
cdr3_length: 14; v_call: TRBV12-3/TRBV12-4; j_call: TRBJ1-4; cdr3_aa: CASSFGARNEKLFF
cdr3_length: 13; v_call: TRBV20-1; j_call: -; cdr3_aa: CSAMADPYNEQYF
cdr3_length: 17; v_call: TRBV5-5; j_call: TRBJ2-1; cdr3_aa: CASSMGLAGQNRNEQFF
cdr3_length: 13; v_call: TRBV28; j_call: TRBJ1-2; cdr3_aa: CASSFGQGDGYTF
cdr3_length: 15; v_call: TRBV11-2; j_call: TRBJ2-1; cdr3_aa: CAGSLRAAGGNEQFF
cdr3_length: 16; v_call: TRBV5-1; j_call: TRBJ2-3; cdr3_aa: CASSLGFTGLTDTQYF
cdr3_length: 14; v_call: TRBV20-1; j_call: TRBJ2-7; cdr3_aa: CSASAGTGDSEQYF
cdr3_length: 14; v_call: TRBV20-1; j_call: TRBJ2-1; cdr3_aa: CSASTSGATGEQFF
cdr3_length: 15; v_call: TRBV2; j_call: TRBJ2-3; cdr3_aa: CASRIAGIGADTQYF
cdr3_length: 15; v_call: TRBV5-1; j_call: TRBJ2-1; cdr3_aa: CASSLNSGQGGEQFF
cdr3_length: 16; v_call: TRBV4-1; j_call: TRBJ2-7; cdr3_aa: CASSPPSGTGGKGQYF
cdr3_length: 16; v_call: TRBV6-5; j_call: TRBJ1-5; cdr3_aa: CASGKRGQGGHAPQHF
cdr3_length: 14; v_call: TRBV20-1; j_call: TRBJ2-1; cdr3_aa: CSADGLAGVNEQFF
cdr3_length: 15; v_call: TRBV28; j_call: TRBJ1-5; cdr3_aa: CASSPAQAANQPQHF
cdr3_length: 15; v_call: TRBV12-3/TRBV12-4; j_call: -; cdr3_aa: CASKRTGASGNEQYF
cdr3_length: 13; v_call: TRBV28; j_call: TRBJ2-5; cdr3_aa: CASSFALSSVQYF
cdr3_length: 15; v_call: TRBV3-1; j_call: TRBJ2-7; cdr3_aa: CASSQAFDGYYEQYF
cdr3_length: 18; v_call: TRBV27; j_call: TRBJ2-2; cdr3_aa: CALSALCEGRLGTGELFF
cdr3_length: 14; v_call: TRBV29-1; j_call: TRBJ2-4; cdr3_aa: CSVIQLRGANIQYF
cdr3_length: 15; v_call: TRBV12-3/TRBV12-4; j_call: -; cdr3_aa: CASSRAGTGTYEQYF
cdr3_length: 14; v_call: TRBV12-3/TRBV12-4; j_call: TRBJ2-1; cdr3_aa: CASSSATRSNEQFF
cdr3_length: 15; v_call: TRBV5-1; j_call: TRBJ2-3; cdr3_aa: CASSYRGGPVDTQYF
cdr3_length: 16; v_call: TRBV10-3; j_call: TRBJ2-3; cdr3_aa: CAISEWGSEVSDTQYF
cdr3_length: 13; v_call: TRBV6-2/TRBV6-3; j_call: TRBJ1-1; cdr3_aa: CACRPVGNTEAFF
cdr3_length: 15; v_call: TRBV7-2; j_call: TRBJ2-5; cdr3_aa: CASSLQDRTRETQYF
cdr3_length: 17; v_call: TRBV10-3; j_call: TRBJ2-5; cdr3_aa: CAISDKTGGQYEETQYF
cdr3_length: 15; v_call: TRBV28; j_call: TRBJ2-4; cdr3_aa: CASSTGFGAKNIQYF
cdr3_length: 14; v_call: TRBV5-6; j_call: TRBJ2-7; cdr3_aa: CASSRLAGVSEQYF
cdr3_length: 16; v_call: TRBV6-6; j_call: TRBJ1-2; cdr3_aa: CASSYANREKLHGYTF
cdr3_length: 13; v_call: TRBV7-9; j_call: TRBJ2-7; cdr3_aa: CASSKQGGNEQYF